This TCR beta chain was profiled in a study of cytotoxic CD8 clonotypes in ibrutinib-treated CLL. About the research overall: Productive templates averaged 255,043 per sample, and productive rearrangements 85,000 to 100,000.

Generated by immunoSEQ multiplex PCR, the TCRdb table keeps only in-frame clones and is missing some. Of approximately 320,000 clones listed, 60% to 80% are singletons. Germline CDR1 and CDR2: MNHEY and SMNVEV (reference sequence). The trim removed 4 bases at V and 5 bases at J, leaving 16 bases unmatched. The CDR3 length is 18 residues. This rearrangement joins TRBV27 to TRBJ2-2, with 7 bases identical to TRBD2. Sequenced material: PBMCs, taken after 36 months of ibrutinib treatment. This TCR came from a human donor with chronic lymphocytic leukemia. DNA of the CDR3: TGTGCCAGCAGTTCCTTACCTCGGACTAGTGTTGAAACCGGGGAGCTGTTTTTT. Protein product: CASSSLPRTSVETGELFF.